This is a list of T cell receptor beta chains from one sample in a study of T cells in Graves' hyperthyroidism and ophthalmopathy. TCRdb re-called the multiplex PCR reads through MiXCR, storing one row per CDR3 protein. The table has 300,000 to 400,000 distinct CDR3 sequences, roughly 13% seen once; the top ten hold around a tenth. The sequencing input was blood. The receptors were gathered from a woman younger than 35 with Graves' hyperthyroidism. Each CDR3 is given with its conserved first and last residue. The order of the fields is J gene, V gene, D gene, clone size, CDR3 protein, CDR3 DNA. The D gene is left open where the match is weak. Where a row states a size, it is once, few, many or the class of an expanded clone; other rows omit it.

>TRBJ2-7|TRBV13|NA|NA
CASSGAGTLEQYF
TGTGCCAGCAGTGGGGCAGGTACCCTCGAGCAGTACTTC
>TRBJ1-1|TRBV24-1|TRBD1|few
CATSDSPAGGSAEAFF
TGTGCCACCAGTGATTCCCCCGCAGGGGGAAGTGCTGAAGCTTTCTTT
>TRBJ2-5|TRBV7-2|TRBD1|many
CASSSVWTGQETQYF
TGTGCCAGCAGCTCAGTGTGGACAGGGCAAGAGACCCAGTACTTC
>TRBJ2-3|TRBV6-1|NA|many
CASSSTRDSSNTQYF
TGTGCCAGCAGTTCTACACGGGACTCCAGTAATACGCAGTATTTT
>TRBJ2-1|TRBV30|NA|many
CAWTPPEGQVNEQFF
TGTGCCTGGACCCCGCCAGAGGGCCAGGTTAATGAGCAGTTCTTC
>TRBJ1-1|TRBV20-1|TRBD1|many
CSALSGQGVPEAFF
TGCAGTGCCTTGAGCGGACAGGGGGTCCCCGAAGCTTTCTTT
>TRBJ1-5|TRBV18|NA|NA
CASSPAFQGIGSNQPQHF
TGTGCCAGCTCACCTGCGTTTCAAGGGATTGGGAGCAATCAGCCCCAGCATTTT
>TRBJ1-6|TRBV6-2/TRBV6-3|NA|NA
CASMDRGTGCSPLHF
TGTGCCAGCATGGACAGAGGCACCGGGTGTTCACCCCTCCACTTT
>TRBJ2-7|TRBV28|TRBD2|many
CASSGQLASYLYEQYF
TGTGCCAGCAGTGGCCAACTAGCGTCTTACTTATACGAGCAGTACTTC
>TRBJ1-4|TRBV25-1|TRBD1|few
CASSAYRGQDEKLFF
TGTGCCAGCAGTGCCTACAGGGGGCAGGATGAAAAACTGTTTTTT
>TRBJ1-6|TRBV11-2|NA|many
CASSLWRGGLYYNSPLHF
TGTGCCAGCAGCTTATGGAGAGGAGGGCTCTACTATAATTCACCCCTCCACTTT
>TRBJ1-2|TRBV7-8|TRBD1|few
CASKALSDRPISF
TGTGCCAGCAAAGCCCTCTCGGACAGGCCAATTTCCTTC
>TRBJ2-2|TRBV7-2|TRBD1|many
CASSPTGQGSGELFF
TGTGCCAGCAGCCCCACGGGACAGGGGTCCGGGGAGCTGTTTTTT
>TRBJ1-4|TRBV12-3/TRBV12-4|TRBD1|many
CASSSRQGQGEKLFF
TGTGCCAGCAGTTCTAGACAGGGACAAGGTGAAAAACTGTTTTTT
>TRBJ2-2|TRBV24-1|NA|few
CATGSGVSNTGELFF
TGTGCCACAGGTTCAGGGGTATCGAACACCGGGGAGCTGTTTTTT
>TRBJ2-5|TRBV7-3|NA|few
CASSLVGGVNQETQYF
TGTGCCAGCAGCTTAGTCGGCGGGGTAAACCAAGAGACCCAGTACTTC